This TCR beta chain derives from a study of spatial heterogeneity in lung cancer. Across the study: Strongly correlated with TCR transcript counts in tumor regions was a T cell module score, which was a transcriptional module score calculated from matched bulk RNA-seq. As counted in raw reads, each unique TCR and UMI combination appeared more than ten times on average.

TCRdb itself ran the 5' RACE reads through MiXCR, one entry per CDR3 protein. Of about 5,100 distinct CDR3 sequences in the sample, roughly 6.5% were seen once. Time point specified: sample taken at primary tumor resection. The donors, 60 to 80 patients with untreated early-stage non-small cell lung cancer, provided the samples. This clonotype is termed medium-sized. What it recognizes is unknown. This beta chain is a stray read from a library made for alpha chains; its abundance is not meaningful. J was trimmed by 5 bases and V by 2 bases; bases with no gene match: 7. Germline assignment: CDR1 MGHRA and CDR2 YSYEKL. This CDR3 has 15 residues. Overall study results and limits: For expanded intratumoral alpha and beta TCRs, counts tracked tumor mutation counts. Ubiquitous and regional nonsynonymous mutation counts were tracked by ubiquitous and regional expanded TCR counts, respectively.

Material: lung tumor tissue, obtained at surgery. This sequence was found in a female donor with early-stage non-small cell lung cancer. The chain recombines TRBV4-1 with TRBJ1-2; TRBD1 matches at 8 bases. In DNA form, the CDR3 reads TGCGCCAGCAGCCAACCCGGACAGGGAAGGTATGGCTACACCTTC. Amino acids: CASSQPGQGRYGYTF.